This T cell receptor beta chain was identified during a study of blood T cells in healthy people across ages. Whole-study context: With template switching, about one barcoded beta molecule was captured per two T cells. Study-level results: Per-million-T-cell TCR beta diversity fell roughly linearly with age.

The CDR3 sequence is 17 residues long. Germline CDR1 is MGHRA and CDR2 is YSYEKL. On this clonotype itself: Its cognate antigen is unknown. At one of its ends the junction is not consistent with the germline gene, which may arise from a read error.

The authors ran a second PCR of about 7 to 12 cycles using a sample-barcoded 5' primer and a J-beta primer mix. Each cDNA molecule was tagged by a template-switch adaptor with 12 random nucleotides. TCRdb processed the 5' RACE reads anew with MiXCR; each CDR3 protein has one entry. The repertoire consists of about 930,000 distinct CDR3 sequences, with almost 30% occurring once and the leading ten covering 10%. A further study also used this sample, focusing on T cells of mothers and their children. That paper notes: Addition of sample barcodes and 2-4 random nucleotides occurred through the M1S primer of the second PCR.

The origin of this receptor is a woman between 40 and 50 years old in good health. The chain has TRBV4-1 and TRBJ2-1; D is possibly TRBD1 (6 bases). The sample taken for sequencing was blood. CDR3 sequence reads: CASSQGIQGSSYNERFF. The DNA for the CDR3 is TGCGCCAGCAGCCAAGGGATACAGGGCAGCTCCTACAATGAGCGGTTCTTC.